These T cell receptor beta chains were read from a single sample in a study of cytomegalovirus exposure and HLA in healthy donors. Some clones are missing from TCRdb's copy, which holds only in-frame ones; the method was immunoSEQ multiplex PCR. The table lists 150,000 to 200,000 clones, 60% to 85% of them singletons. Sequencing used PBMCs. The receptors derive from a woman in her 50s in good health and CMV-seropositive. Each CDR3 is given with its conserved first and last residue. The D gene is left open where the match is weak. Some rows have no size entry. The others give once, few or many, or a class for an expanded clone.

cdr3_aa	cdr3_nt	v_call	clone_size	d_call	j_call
CASSVTGGSYEQYF	TGTGCCAGCAGCGTAACGGGGGGGAGTTACGAGCAGTACTTC	TRBV9	-	TRBD2	TRBJ2-7
CASSPRTGTLYGYTF	TGTGCCAGCAGTCCCCGGACAGGGACCCTCTATGGCTACACCTTC	TRBV27	few	TRBD1	TRBJ1-2
CASKQGVGTGELFF	TGCGCCAGCAAACAGGGGGTTGGTACCGGGGAGCTGTTTTTT	TRBV10-1	-	TRBD1	TRBJ2-2
CAWGAKGFNQPQHF	TGTGCCTGGGGGGCTAAGGGTTTCAACCAGCCCCAGCATTTT	TRBV30	-	-	TRBJ1-5
CASSPPAGHWGYTF	TGTGCCAGCTCACCACCAGCGGGACATTGGGGCTACACCTTC	TRBV18	-	-	TRBJ1-2
CSVVPRPDTEAFF	TGCAGCGTTGTCCCCAGGCCCGACACTGAAGCTTTCTTT	TRBV29-1	-	-	TRBJ1-1
CASRSSGTYEQYF	TGTGCCAGCAGATCGTCGGGGACCTACGAGCAGTACTTC	TRBV6-1	few	-	TRBJ2-7
CASSLARQTGGEQFF	TGTGCCAGCAGCCTAGCACGGCAGACCGGAGGAGAGCAGTTCTTC	TRBV6-6	-	-	TRBJ2-1
CASHRGLNTEAFF	TGTGCCAGCCACCGCGGGTTGAACACTGAAGCTTTCTTT	TRBV6-5	-	-	TRBJ1-1
CASSTGERLLSGNTIYF	TGTGCCAGTAGCACCGGGGAGAGACTATTATCTGGAAACACCATATATTTT	TRBV19	-	-	TRBJ1-3
CASSGGDTGSTYEQYF	TGTGCCAGCAGCGGGGGGGACACGGGAAGCACCTACGAGCAGTACTTC	TRBV5-5	-	-	TRBJ2-7
CASAIRTGDVAEQYF	TGCGCCAGCGCCATTAGGACAGGGGACGTAGCCGAGCAGTACTTC	TRBV5-1	-	TRBD1	TRBJ2-7
CASSLGEDTEAFF	TGTGCCAGCAGCTTAGGGGAGGACACTGAAGCTTTCTTT	TRBV11-3	-	-	TRBJ1-1
CASSLRLRDNSPLHF	TGTGCCAGCAGCTTGAGGTTGAGGGATAATTCACCCCTCCACTTT	TRBV5-4	-	-	TRBJ1-6
CASSFGQGVYNEQFF	TGTGCCAGCAGCTTCGGACAGGGCGTCTACAATGAGCAGTTCTTC	TRBV5-8	-	TRBD1	TRBJ2-1
CASSVVGQGQETQYF	TGTGCCAGCAGCGTAGTCGGACAGGGCCAAGAGACCCAGTACTTC	TRBV9	-	TRBD1	TRBJ2-5
CASSIWGHRTEQYF	TGTGCCAGTAGTATCTGGGGACATCGTACGGAGCAGTACTTC	TRBV19	-	-	TRBJ2-5
CASSELGTGARYGYTF	TGTGCCAGCAGTGAACTTGGGACAGGGGCTAGATATGGCTACACCTTC	TRBV6-1	-	TRBD1	TRBJ1-2
CASSTPGTDNEQFF	TGTGCCAGTAGTACCCCCGGGACAGACAATGAGCAGTTCTTC	TRBV19	-	TRBD1	TRBJ2-1
CASSWEGVANTGELFF	TGTGCCAGTTCCTGGGAAGGGGTCGCGAACACCGGGGAGCTGTTTTTT	TRBV2	-	-	TRBJ2-2
CAWKRDLLRSTDTQYF	TGTGCCTGGAAGCGGGACCTGCTAAGAAGCACAGATACGCAGTATTTT	TRBV30	few	TRBD2	TRBJ2-3
CASSSTVNTEAFF	TGCGCCAGCAGCTCCACGGTGAACACTGAAGCTTTCTTT	TRBV5-1	few	-	TRBJ1-1
CASSDGGRASSGNTIYF	TGTGCCAGCAGTGACGGCGGCAGGGCGAGCTCTGGAAACACCATATATTTT	TRBV6-4	-	-	TRBJ1-3
CASSRQGYTGELFF	TGTGCCAGCAGCCGACAGGGCTACACCGGGGAGCTGTTTTTT	TRBV7-8	-	TRBD1	TRBJ2-2
CASSYTGNTGELFF	TGTGCCAGCAGTTACACGGGAAACACCGGGGAGCTGTTTTTT	TRBV6-5	-	-	TRBJ2-2
CASSSSGGGAGTQYF	TGTGCCAGCAGCTCATCGGGCGGGGGGGCGGGGACCCAGTACTTC	TRBV7-9	-	TRBD2	TRBJ2-5
CASSFGTPYYEQYF	TGTGCCAGCAGCTTCGGGACACCCTACTACGAGCAGTACTTC	TRBV5-5	-	-	TRBJ2-7
CASSGERFGYTF	TGTGCCAGTAGTGGGGAGAGATTTGGCTACACCTTC	TRBV19	-	-	TRBJ1-2
CAWRLAGGEQFF	TGTGCCTGGAGATTAGCGGGGGGTGAGCAGTTCTTC	TRBV30	-	TRBD2	TRBJ2-1
CASSLSGRVDYGYTF	TGTGCCAGCAGCTTGTCGGGCAGGGTCGACTATGGCTACACCTTC	TRBV5-4	once	-	TRBJ1-2
CASSAQGYSSPLHF	TGCGCCAGCAGTGCTCAGGGTTATTCTTCACCCCTCCACTTT	TRBV10-2	-	-	TRBJ1-6
CASSWDRGQETQYF	TGTGCCAGCAGCTGGGACAGGGGACAAGAGACCCAGTACTTC	TRBV5-4	-	TRBD1	TRBJ2-5
CASSLQGTGLGSYEQYF	TGCGCCAGCAGCTTGCAGGGGACAGGGTTAGGCTCCTACGAGCAGTACTTC	TRBV5-1	-	TRBD1	TRBJ2-7
CASSEQRPGNTIYF	TGTGCCAGCAGCGAACAGAGACCTGGAAACACCATATATTTT	TRBV7-8	-	-	TRBJ1-3
CASRADSTEAFF	TGTGCCAGCAGAGCGGACAGCACTGAAGCTTTCTTT	TRBV2	-	-	TRBJ1-1
CASSVVAGELFF	TGTGCCAGCAGCGTTGTAGCCGGGGAGCTGTTTTTT	TRBV2	-	-	TRBJ2-2
CASSDRGVHNEQFF	TGTGCCAGCAGCGACAGGGGCGTCCACAATGAGCAGTTCTTC	TRBV2	-	TRBD1	TRBJ2-1
CASSVGSGAGEGNEQFF	TGTGCCAGCAGCGTAGGCTCGGGAGCGGGGGAAGGCAATGAGCAGTTCTTC	TRBV9	-	TRBD2	TRBJ2-1
CASSLAASPSGANVLTF	TGTGCCAGCAGCTTAGCTGCAAGCCCTTCTGGGGCCAACGTCCTGACTTTC	TRBV7-8	-	-	TRBJ2-6
CAWSVMRDTEAFF	TGTGCCTGGAGTGTTATGAGGGACACTGAAGCTTTCTTT	TRBV30	-	-	TRBJ1-1